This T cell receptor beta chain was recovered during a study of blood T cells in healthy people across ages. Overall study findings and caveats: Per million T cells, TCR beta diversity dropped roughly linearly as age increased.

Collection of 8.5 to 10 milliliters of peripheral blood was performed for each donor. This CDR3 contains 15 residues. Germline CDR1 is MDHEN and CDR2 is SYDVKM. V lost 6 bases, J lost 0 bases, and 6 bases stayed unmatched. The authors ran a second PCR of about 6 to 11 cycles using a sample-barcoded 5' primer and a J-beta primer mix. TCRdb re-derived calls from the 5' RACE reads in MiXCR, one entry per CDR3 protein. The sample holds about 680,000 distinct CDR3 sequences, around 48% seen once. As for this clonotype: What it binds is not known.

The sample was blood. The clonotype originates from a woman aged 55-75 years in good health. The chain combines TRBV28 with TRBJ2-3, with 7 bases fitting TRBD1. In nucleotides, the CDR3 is TGTGCCAGCAGCCAACAGGGGCCTAGCACAGATACGCAGTATTTT. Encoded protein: CASSQQGPSTDTQYF.